This T cell receptor beta chain was documented in a study of blood T cell repertoires in COVID-19. Turning to the study itself: T cells, B-cell-depleted T cells, or PBMCs provided the cDNA or gDNA that served as material.

Recruits, aged roughly 18 to 89 years, lived in about two dozen US areas. Cohort allocation depended upon clinical history that participants reported. This clone showed up just once. V shed 3 bases and J 4 bases; nucleotides not matched to a gene: 6. CDR3 length: 16 residues. Germline CDR1 MGHRA, CDR2 YSYEKL. As handled by the study authors: The authors estimated nucleated cell counts from reference gene primer amplification. Data came from immunoSEQ multiplex PCR; TCRdb stores just in-frame clones and leaves some out. That table furnishes V, J and clone size, whereas the DNA furnished D and trimming. The top ten hold about 18% of the sample, which has approximately 180,000 clones, about 72% seen once.

The chain couples TRBV4-1 to TRBJ2-7, with 13 bases lining up with TRBD2. This TCR came from a woman between 45 and 60 years old who had recovered from COVID-19. What was sequenced was PBMCs or T cells enriched from blood (not recorded which). The DNA of the CDR3 is TGCGCCAGCAGCCAGTCCGGGACTAGCGGGAAGTACGAGCAGTACTTC. Translated, it gives CASSQSGTSGKYEQYF.